This passage covers 18 T cell receptor beta chains from one sample sequenced in a study of identical twins. One entry per CDR3 protein, called by TCRdb with MiXCR from the 5' RACE reads. The table records 570,000 or so distinct CDR3 sequences, approximately 10% of them present only once. The sample also formed part of further work on yellow fever vaccine responses in identical twins.

Sequenced material: PBMCs. These TCRs come from a woman under 30 in good health.

This clonotype was counted a few times. V is TRBV27 and J is TRBJ2-3; perhaps TRBD2 as D (6 bases). This CDR3 is 14 amino acids long. Per germline, CDR1 MNHEY and CDR2 SMNVEV (reference sequence). Between the trimmed V and J ends, which lost 6 bases and 0 bases, there was a span of 10 bases. For the CDR3, the DNA is TGTGCCAGCAGCACGGGACTGAGCACAGATACGCAGTATTTT. Amino acids: CASSTGLSTDTQYF.

This clonotype occurred a few times. The chain is built from TRBV10-3 and TRBJ1-1; the D is unclear. CDR3 length equals 13 residues. The germline V gene encodes CDR1 ENHRY and CDR2 SYGVKD. Trimming shortened V by 6 bases and J by 2 bases, and 10 bases separated the two germline ends. CDR3 coding DNA: TGTGCCATCAGGGATACACTCAACACTGAAGCTTTCTTT. Amino acid sequence: CAIRDTLNTEAFF.

This chain uses TRBV7-8 with TRBJ2-7; 9 bases are a match to TRBD2. Unmatched junction bases numbered 7, after V lost 4 bases and J lost 3 bases. The CDR3 consists of 15 residues. Germline CDR1 is SGHVS and CDR2 is FQNEAQ. CDR3 residues: CASSSQAGGNYEQYF. In nucleotides, the CDR3 is TGTGCCAGCAGCTCCCAAGCGGGAGGTAACTACGAGCAGTACTTC.

Ten or more counts support this clonotype. The CDR3 here is CASSAFGGGNNEQFF. CDR3 nucleotide sequence: TGTGCCAGCAGTGCGTTCGGCGGGGGAAACAATGAGCAGTTCTTC. The gene calls are TRBV28 and TRBJ2-1; 7 positions agree with TRBD2. CDR1 is MDHEN and CDR2 is SYDVKM in the germline V gene. The CDR3 totals 15 residues. V dropped 5 bases and J dropped 5; count of bases not matched to a gene: 9. The full variable domain, in which reference TRBV28 and TRBJ2-1 provide the parts outside the CDR3, is DVKVTQSSRYLVKRTGEKVFLECVQDMDHENMFWYRQDPGLGLRLIYFSYDVKMKEKGDIPEGYSVSREKKERFSLILESASTNQTSMYLCASSAFGGGNNEQFFGPGTRLTVL.

A few counts support this clonotype. The chain recombines TRBV12-3 or TRBV12-4 with TRBJ2-7; D is perhaps TRBD1 (5 bases). V lost 5 bases, J lost 0 bases, and 17 bases lay in between. This CDR3 comprises 16 residues. This chain's CDR3 is CASSATMGRSSYEQYF. CDR3 bases: TGTGCCAGCAGTGCCACGATGGGGCGGAGCTCCTACGAGCAGTACTTC.

Points on this clonotype: An end of the junction does not agree with germline; a read error may underlie this. This chain links TRBV29-1 with TRBJ2-7; tentative D call: TRBD1 (6 bases). The germline gives CDR1 SQVTM, CDR2 ANQGSEA. There are 13 residues in the CDR3. CDR3 in amino acids: CSAEDRTTYEQYF. CDR3 nucleotides: TGCAGCGCTGAAGACAGGACGACCTACGAGCAGTACTTC.

The chain combines TRBV7-2 with TRBJ2-7; D may be TRBD2 (5 bases). The CDR3 loop spans 13 amino acids. V was shortened by 1 base and J by 6 bases, with 10 bases between the two germline ends. In germline, CDR1 is SGHTA, CDR2 FQGNSA. The CDR3 sequence: CASSLVGSPEQYF. CDR3 bases: TGTGCCAGCAGCTTAGTGGGGAGTCCCGAGCAGTACTTC.

This clonotype came up many times. This chain links TRBV9 with TRBJ2-7; perhaps TRBD1 as D (6 bases). The CDR3 spans 14 residues. Germline V gives CDR1 SGDLS, CDR2 YYNGEE. V gave up 0 bases and J gave up 3 bases, with 10 bases separating them. The CDR3 coding sequence is TGTGCCAGCAGCGTAGGTACAGGGAACTACGAGCAGTACTTC. Its translation is CASSVGTGNYEQYF.

In its sample, this clonotype was seen a few times. The chain combines TRBV2 with TRBJ1-6; D ambiguous. From germline, CDR1 is SNHLY and CDR2 FYNNEI. The CDR3 runs to 16 residues. Trimming removed 1 base from V and 8 bases from J, with 15 bases in between. CDR3 nucleotide sequence: TGTGCCAGCAGTGAAGAGAATAAGGAGTTTGATTCACCCCTCCACTTT. Its protein product is CASSEENKEFDSPLHF.

This clonotype occurred a few times. V and J are TRBV4-3 and TRBJ2-1; the match to TRBD2 covers 9 bases. After removal of 1 base from V and 8 bases from J, the junction contained 9 bases not matched to a gene. This CDR3 is built from 16 residues. Germline-derived CDR1 and CDR2 are LGHNA and YSLEER. CDR3 coding DNA: TGCGCCAGCAGCCAAGTTCGAGGAGCGGGAGGTCATGAGCAGTTCTTC. Amino acid sequence: CASSQVRGAGGHEQFF.

The gene calls are TRBV6-2 or TRBV6-3 and TRBJ2-7; D uncertain. The CDR3 has 13 residues. The germline gives CDR1 MNHEY, CDR2 SVGEGT. V dropped 6 bases and J dropped 7 bases, with 16 bases sitting between them. The CDR3 DNA reads as TGTGCCAGCAGAGATCCGGTCGCTGGTGAGCAGTACTTC. This codes for CASRDPVAGEQYF.

This clonotype showed up just a few times. The chain couples TRBV7-9 to TRBJ1-2; TRBD1 matches 9 bases. V shed 5 bases, J shed 8 bases, and the junction held 6 bases outside the gene matches. The CDR3 spans 13 residues. Germline CDR1 SEHNR, CDR2 FQNEAQ (reference sequence). CDR3: CASSADRGQGYTF. CDR3 DNA: TGTGCCAGCAGCGCGGACAGGGGTCAGGGCTACACCTTC.

In this sample, this clonotype turned up a few times. The gene calls are TRBV5-1 and TRBJ2-7; the match to TRBD2 covers 7 bases. Germline CDR1 is SGHRS and CDR2 is YFSETQ. V was clipped by 4 bases and J by 2 bases; unmatched bases: 9. The CDR3 spans 15 residues. The CDR3 is CASSPSAGRTYEQYF. The CDR3 nucleotides are TGCGCCAGCAGCCCCTCAGCGGGGCGAACCTACGAGCAGTACTTC.

This clonotype has a count of ten or more. The V gene is TRBV5-1, the J gene TRBJ2-1, with 8 bases matching TRBD1. Per germline, CDR1 SGHRS and CDR2 YFSETQ. The CDR3 covers 15 residues. V trimming: 4 bases; J trimming: 4 bases; junction bases outside the gene matches: 7. CDR3 coding DNA: TGCGCCAGCAGCCCAGGGACAGGACCTTACAATGAGCAGTTCTTC. As protein: CASSPGTGPYNEQFF.

The V call is TRBV20-1, the J call TRBJ2-1; 8 nucleotides align to TRBD2. J was trimmed by 5 bases and V by 5 bases; bases with no gene match: 8. The CDR3 is 14 amino acids. The germline V gene has CDR1 DFQATT and CDR2 SNEGSKA (reference sequence). The CDR3 sequence: CSAGTREVDNEQFF. The CDR3 nucleotides read TGCAGTGCTGGGACTAGGGAGGTTGACAATGAGCAGTTCTTC.

This clonotype was recorded at least ten times. This chain joins TRBV7-9 and TRBJ2-1, with 8 bases identical to TRBD2. V lost 0 bases to trimming and J lost 9 bases; unmatched junction nucleotides: 7. Germline values: CDR1 SEHNR, CDR2 FQNEAQ (reference sequence). The length of the CDR3 is 15 residues. The CDR3 coding sequence is TGTGCCAGCAGCTTAGCAACAGCGGGAGAAGGTGAGCAGTTCTTC. Encoded protein: CASSLATAGEGEQFF. Full variable domain (rest looked up from reference TRBV7-9 and TRBJ2-1): DTGVSQNPRHKITKRGQNVTFRCDPISEHNRLYWYRQTLGQGPEFLTYFQNEAQLEKSRLLSDRFSAERPKGSFSTLEIQRTEQGDSAMYLCASSLATAGEGEQFFGPGTRLTVL.

This chain links TRBV27 with TRBJ2-3; 11 bases match TRBD1. The ends lost 10 bases at V and 4 bases at J; junction bases unmatched: 7. The germline V gene has CDR1 MNHEY and CDR2 SMNVEV (reference sequence). This CDR3 spans 14 amino acids. The CDR3 sequence: CATMDRGLSDTQYF. CDR3 DNA: TGTGCCACAATGGACAGGGGGCTGTCAGATACGCAGTATTTT.

This clonotype turned up a few times. A junction boundary mismatches the germline segment, possibly from a read error. This chain joins TRBV7-7 and TRBJ2-3; TRBD2 is a possible D gene (6 bases). The CDR3 has 18 amino acids. Looked up from germline, CDR1 is SSHAT and CDR2 is FNYEAQ (reference sequence). The CDR3 region has the DNA TGTGCTAGCAGCTCCAGACGGGAGAGGGGAGAGGACACAGATACGCAGTATTTT. Translation gives CASSSRRERGEDTDTQYF.